This TCR beta chain was recovered during a study of neurological immune-mediated disorders. Study-wide findings and caveats: Multiple sclerosis, the disease with the least TCR clonal expansion, fell below healthy controls, whereas HTLV-1-associated myelopathy showed the most.

V was trimmed by 5 bases and J by 2 bases, leaving 10 bases between them. The germline V gene has CDR1 SGHRS and CDR2 YFSETQ. The CDR3 runs to 14 residues. With respect to this clonotype: No antigen is known for it.

MiXCR, run by TCRdb on the 5' RACE reads, gives a single entry per CDR3 protein. The sample shows 81,000 or so distinct CDR3 sequences, 5% to 5.5% of them seen only once. This chain connects TRBV5-1 to TRBJ2-2; D not resolved. Sequenced material: PBMCs. The source is a woman in her 30s with multiple sclerosis. The CDR3 here is CASRAASNTGELFF. The CDR3 bases are TGCGCCAGCAGGGCTGCCAGTAACACCGGGGAGCTGTTTTTT.